This T cell receptor (beta chain) came from a study of blood T cell repertoires in COVID-19. Study context: Some COVID-19 samples were acute and others convalescent; all came from the United States, Italy and Spain. The cDNA or gDNA used as material had been derived from T cells, B-cell-depleted T cells, or PBMCs.

V lost 0 bases and J lost 6; bases outside the gene matches: 9. The CDR3 spans 16 residues. Germline V gives CDR1 SNHLY, CDR2 FYNNEI. In the source study's methods: Nucleated cell counts were estimated from reference gene primer amplification. Data came from immunoSEQ multiplex PCR; TCRdb stores just in-frame clones and leaves some out. D and trimming come from the DNA, and the V and J calls and clone size come from that table. The sample includes 230,000 or so clones, around four fifths of them seen just once. The origin of this receptor is a man between 40 and 49 years old with active or convalescent COVID-19. The rearrangement uses TRBV2 and TRBJ2-3, with 7 nucleotides matching TRBD2. The sequenced sample consisted of peripheral blood. The CDR3 loop reads CASSEALGSSGDTQYF. For the CDR3, the DNA is TGTGCCAGCAGTGAAGCGCTTGGGTCTAGCGGCGATACGCAGTATTTT.